Given below is one TCR beta chain in context. Template for every sorted-subset replicate PCR totaled approximately 0.2 ug DNA, some 30,000 T cell genomes. This table comes from immunoSEQ multiplex PCR, and its TCRdb copy is limited to in-frame clones, with some not included. This sample yields roughly 2.5 million clones, of which over 85% are seen a single time; roughly 0.13% belongs to the top ten. V gave up 0 bases and J gave up 1 base, with 19 bases separating them. The CDR3 is 18 residues long. The germline gives CDR1 MGHRA, CDR2 YSYEKL. The data were obtained in a study of shared clonotypes between healthy human individuals.

This sequence was found in a man aged 18 to 35 in good health. This sequence joins TRBV4-1 and TRBJ2-7; weak D call: TRBD2 (6 bases). The sample comprised naive CD4+ T cells sorted from blood. The sample's subset: CD45RA+ positively selected. The CDR3 is CASSQDAPRTTRSYEQYF. DNA for the CDR3: TGCGCCAGCAGCCAAGATGCGCCCAGAACGACTAGATCCTACGAGCAGTACTTC.